This T cell receptor beta chain was profiled in a study of OX40 agonist ivuxolimab in advanced cancers. Across the whole study: As their treatment, patients were administered ivuxolimab, an agonistic anti-OX40 (CD134) antibody. Every 2 weeks, patients got intravenous ivuxolimab at one of six dose levels (0.01-10 mg/kg).

Germline V gene lookup returns CDR1 SNHLY and CDR2 FYNNEI. The V end lost 10 bases, the J end lost 3 bases, and 15 bases lay between the germline ends. CDR3 length: 13 residues. Regarding the study as a whole: CD8+ T cells (on average) carried more expanded clones than CD4+ T cells. It was not determined which antigens were specifically recognized by the peripheral T cells that had undergone clonal expansion.

Libraries were prepared by immunoSEQ multiplex PCR; TCRdb keeps only in-frame clonotypes and omits some of them. This table holds some 86,000 clones, about 85% found once. This clone was picked up a small number of times. Its antigen remains unidentified. V is TRBV2 and J is TRBJ1-2, with D unresolved. The source material was CD4+ or CD8+ T cells sorted from blood, sampled in a trial of the OX40 agonist ivuxolimab. The sequence was collected from an adult with an advanced solid tumor such as melanoma, head and neck, liver or kidney cancer. The DNA for the CDR3 is TGTGCCACAGCACTGGGGAAGGACTATGGCTACACCTTC. Its protein product is CATALGKDYGYTF.